This T cell receptor (beta chain) is from a study of shared clonotypes between healthy human individuals. Clones were read by immunoSEQ multiplex PCR, and TCRdb kept only the in-frame ones, dropping some. Among 2 million to 2.5 million clones, around 95% were seen once, and the ten largest hold approximately 0.13%. Study findings and constraints: The study generally estimated greater richness for naive than memory subsets. A handful of donors had 5% to 6.5% of their naive CD4 clonotypes in common. Tissues were not sampled, only blood, and their repertoires likely differ.

CDR1 and CDR2 (germline): MNHNS, SASEGT. The CDR3 sequence is 14 residues long. The ends were cut back, 2 bases at V and 5 bases at J, with 9 bases in the middle. This clone was recorded once. Antigen: not known. The source material was naive CD4+ T cells sorted from blood. Stated subset: CD45RA+ positively selected. The genes are TRBV6-1 and TRBJ1-4, with D perhaps matching TRBD1 (6 bases). This clonotype originated in a young man in good health. DNA for the CDR3: TGTGCCAGCAGTGAAACAGGGCTCAATGAAAAACTGTTTTTT. It encodes CASSETGLNEKLFF.